A single sample gave rise to the 12 T cell receptor beta chains below, sequenced in a study of Ad26.COV2.S vaccination and SARS-CoV-2 variants. Documented treatment: 15 to 20 received Ad26.COV2.S at low or high dose, single or two shots; roughly five received placebo; per-sample allocation not given. Following the first vaccine or placebo injection, samples were taken on day 63. Assay used: immunoSEQ multiplex PCR; TCRdb lists only in-frame clones, some missing. The sample contains approximately 400,000 clones, 80% to 90% of which appear only once. The sample in question was peripheral blood, obtained in a trial of Ad26.COV2.S vaccine versus placebo. These receptors originate from a person between 18 and 65 years old who received the Ad26.COV2.S COVID-19 vaccine or a placebo.

The chain uses TRBV5-6 and TRBJ1-2; tentatively, D is TRBD1 (5 bases). Germline CDR1 and CDR2: SGHDT and YYEEEE. The germline V and J ends were trimmed by 0 bases and 3 bases, with 9 bases remaining between them. The CDR3 covers 14 residues. CDR3 amino acids: CASSLVQGDYGYTF. CDR3 bases: TGTGCCAGCAGCTTGGTTCAGGGTGACTATGGCTACACCTTC.

As to this clone: The germline gene is not matched at one end of the junction; a read error may be the cause. The chain joins TRBV3-1 (or the pseudogene TRBV3-2) to TRBJ1-2; 9 bases fit TRBD1. This CDR3 contains 11 residues. Germline loops: CDR1 LGHDT, CDR2 YNNKEL (reference sequence). The CDR3 region has the DNA TGTGCCAGCAGCGAGGGACAGGGCTCCACCTTC. It codes for CASSEGQGSTF.

The chain carries TRBV19 and TRBJ2-6, with 8 bases that match TRBD1. The trim removed 9 bases at V and 2 bases at J, leaving 9 bases unmatched. This CDR3 has 16 amino acids. Germline loops: CDR1 LNHDA, CDR2 SQIVND (reference sequence). Here the CDR3 reads CASRERTGTGANVLTF. DNA of the CDR3: TGTGCCAGCCGGGAGAGGACAGGGACTGGGGCCAACGTCCTGACTTTC.

This sequence joins TRBV5-1 and TRBJ2-5; D remains unclear. V was clipped by 2 bases and J by 5 bases, with 10 bases between them. Germline V gives CDR1 SGHRS, CDR2 YFSETQ. The CDR3 has 13 amino acids. For the CDR3, the DNA is TGCGCCAGCAGCTTTGGGATTGCTGAGACCCAGTACTTC. This codes for CASSFGIAETQYF.

There are a few counts of this clone. The genes are TRBV19 and TRBJ2-1, with 8 bases lining up with TRBD2. This CDR3 is 12 amino acids long. The germline V gene has CDR1 LNHDA and CDR2 SQIVND (reference sequence). J lost 12 bases, V lost 3 bases, and 4 bases had no gene match. CDR3 sequence (DNA): TGTGCCAGTAGTATGGCACGGGGGGGGCAGTTCTTC. Residues: CASSMARGGQFF.

This chain links TRBV6-5 with TRBJ1-3; no clear D. Germline CDR1 is MNHEY and CDR2 is SVGAGI. CDR3 length equals 14 residues. V lost 5 bases and J lost 0, with 8 bases in between. The CDR3 DNA is TGTGCCAGCAGTATGGGGAGCTCTGGAAACACCATATATTTT. Amino acids: CASSMGSSGNTIYF.

The chain carries TRBV9 and TRBJ1-1; D is ambiguous. The CDR3 extends over 13 amino acids. Germline V gene sequence: CDR1 SGDLS, CDR2 YYNGEE. V was shortened by 3 bases and J by 5 bases, with 11 bases between the two germline ends. Here the CDR3 reads CASSGTGWTEAFF. CDR3 bases: TGTGCCAGCAGCGGAACGGGTTGGACTGAAGCTTTCTTT.

The V and J genes are TRBV19 and TRBJ2-7; TRBD2 might be the D (6 bases). V lost 7 bases, J lost 1 base, and 14 bases lay in between. The CDR3 runs to 14 residues. The germline CDR1 and CDR2 sequences are LNHDA and SQIVND (reference sequence). The CDR3 coding sequence is TGTGCCAGTACTTGGAGCGGGCAGTCCTACGAGCAGTACTTC. It yields the protein CASTWSGQSYEQYF.

The rearrangement joins TRBV12-5 to TRBJ2-3; D not resolved. V gave up 3 bases and J gave up 2 bases, with 9 bases separating them. CDR3 length equals 14 residues. Per the germline V gene, CDR1 is LGHNT and CDR2 is FRNRAP. The CDR3 DNA follows: TGTGCTAGTGGTTTCGGCCGCAACACAGATACGCAGTATTTT. This encodes CASGFGRNTDTQYF.

The J gene is TRBJ2-1, the V gene TRBV6-6, with 11 bases that match TRBD2. This CDR3 comprises 16 residues. The J segment lost 3 bases and the V segment lost 5 bases, leaving 6 bases of the junction unmatched. The V gene's germline CDR1 is MNHNY and CDR2 SVGAGI (reference sequence). CDR3 sequence: CASSALAGGIYNEQFF. In nucleotides, the CDR3 is TGTGCCAGCAGTGCTCTAGCGGGGGGAATCTACAATGAGCAGTTCTTC.

This chain uses TRBV11-2 with TRBJ2-7, with D possibly matching TRBD1 (6 bases). V was trimmed by 6 bases and J by 3 bases, leaving 24 bases between them. CDR1 and CDR2 (germline): SGHAT, FQNNGV. The CDR3 is 17 amino acids. The CDR3, as DNA: TGTGCCAGCAGTCCTACCCTGCAAGGGGGAAGGGTCTACGAGCAGTACTTC. Its translation: CASSPTLQGGRVYEQYF.

The chain uses TRBV9 and TRBJ2-1, with D uncertain. This CDR3 is built from 13 residues. Per the germline V gene, CDR1 is SGDLS and CDR2 is YYNGEE. Trimming removed 0 bases at V and 6 bases at J, with 7 bases between. The chain's CDR3 is CASSVGLLNEQFF. For the CDR3, the DNA is TGTGCCAGCAGCGTAGGCCTCCTCAATGAGCAGTTCTTC.